The rows below give T cell receptor beta chains drawn from one sample of a study of cytomegalovirus exposure and HLA in healthy donors. Some clones are missing from TCRdb's copy, which holds only in-frame ones; the method was immunoSEQ multiplex PCR. The repertoire consists of some 200,000 clones, with 75% to 85% occurring once and the leading ten covering roughly 2.5%. Sequencing input: PBMCs. The source is a woman aged 40-49 years in good health and CMV-seronegative. Both conserved end residues are part of each CDR3. A D gene is named only where the DNA matches it firmly. For some rows the clone size is stated as once, few or many, or as a class when expanded; others skip it.

cdr3_aa	cdr3_nt	j_call	d_call	clone_size	v_call
CASSGLAGGLIETQYF	TGTGCCAGCAGTGGGCTAGCGGGAGGACTGATAGAGACCCAGTACTTC	TRBJ2-5	TRBD2	NA	TRBV6-1
CASSLWTGTYEQYF	TGCGCCAGCAGCCTATGGACAGGGACCTACGAGCAGTACTTC	TRBJ2-7	TRBD1	NA	TRBV5-1
CASSQEITGLAVGWYEQFF	TGTGCCAGCAGCCAAGAAATCACGGGACTAGCGGTTGGGTGGTATGAGCAGTTCTTC	TRBJ2-1	TRBD2	NA	TRBV4-2
CASSSAGTGVYGYTF	TGTGCCAGCAGCTCTGCCGGGACAGGGGTATATGGCTACACCTTC	TRBJ1-2	TRBD1	NA	TRBV5-5
CASSRTGRPNTGELFF	TGTGCCAGCTCACGGACAGGGAGACCGAACACCGGGGAGCTGTTTTTT	TRBJ2-2	TRBD1	NA	TRBV18
CASRYLEEKLFF	TGTGCCAGCAGGTACTTGGAGGAAAAACTGTTTTTT	TRBJ1-4	NA	few	TRBV2
CASSLSGLAGNEQFF	TGTGCCAGCAGTTTATCGGGACTAGCAGGCAATGAGCAGTTCTTC	TRBJ2-1	TRBD2	few	TRBV27
CASSLATGAEGYTF	TGCGCCAGCAGCTTGGCGACAGGGGCTGAAGGCTACACCTTC	TRBJ1-2	TRBD1	NA	TRBV5-1
CASSSLAGGRRETQYF	TGTGCCAGCAGTTCCCTAGCGGGAGGAAGGAGAGAGACCCAGTACTTC	TRBJ2-5	TRBD2	NA	TRBV6-5
CASLAPGTRRRPQHF	TGTGCCAGCCTCGCCCCCGGGACTCGCCGTCGGCCCCAGCATTTT	TRBJ1-5	NA	NA	TRBV28
CASSYSSPGLNTEAFF	TGTGCCAGCAGTTACTCGTCCCCAGGGTTGAACACTGAAGCTTTCTTT	TRBJ1-1	NA	NA	TRBV6-5
CASSFLRQDRAFF	TGTGCCAGCAGTTTTCTTAGACAGGATCGGGCTTTCTTT	TRBJ1-1	NA	NA	TRBV28
CASSLDGRGYEQYF	TGTGCCAGCAGCTTGGACGGCAGGGGTTACGAGCAGTACTTC	TRBJ2-7	NA	NA	TRBV5-4
CASSWGGDEQYF	TGTGCCAGCAGTTGGGGGGGCGACGAGCAGTACTTC	TRBJ2-7	NA	NA	TRBV27
CASRSPQGASLNYGYTF	TGTGCCAGCAGAAGCCCCCAGGGGGCGAGTCTTAACTATGGCTACACCTTC	TRBJ1-2	TRBD1	NA	TRBV28
CASTYDGLGFGYTF	TGCGCCAGCACCTACGACGGTCTAGGTTTTGGCTACACCTTC	TRBJ1-2	NA	few	TRBV5-1
CAITQTVDLGGYTF	TGTGCCATCACCCAGACAGTTGATCTCGGTGGCTACACCTTC	TRBJ1-2	NA	NA	TRBV10-3
CASSLSGTGGEQYF	TGCGCCAGCAGCTTATCCGGGACAGGGGGCGAGCAGTACTTC	TRBJ2-7	TRBD1	NA	TRBV5-1
CASSPGTASNQPQHF	TGTGCCAGCAGCCCCGGGACAGCTAGCAATCAGCCCCAGCATTTT	TRBJ1-5	TRBD1	NA	TRBV7-2
CASSEIYEQFF	TGTGCCAGCAGTGAAATATATGAGCAGTTCTTC	TRBJ2-1	NA	NA	TRBV6-1
CASSLSRDIGYTF	TGTGCCAGCTCCTTATCGAGGGACATCGGCTACACCTTC	TRBJ1-2	NA	NA	TRBV18
CASSQDAEVPYEQYF	TGCGCCAGCAGCCAAGATGCAGAGGTCCCCTACGAGCAGTACTTC	TRBJ2-7	NA	few	TRBV4-1
CASSGTGSVYGYTF	TGTGCCAGCTCAGGGACAGGGTCGGTCTATGGCTACACCTTC	TRBJ1-2	TRBD1	NA	TRBV18
CAWSVGQPGYEQYF	TGTGCCTGGAGTGTGGGACAGCCCGGCTACGAGCAGTACTTC	TRBJ2-7	TRBD1	NA	TRBV30
CASSLLEGQGARGYTF	TGTGCCAGCAGTCTGCTCGAGGGACAGGGGGCGCGGGGCTACACCTTC	TRBJ1-2	TRBD1	once	TRBV28
CASHKAGRGADTQYF	TGTGCCAGTCATAAGGCCGGGAGGGGTGCAGATACGCAGTATTTT	TRBJ2-3	TRBD2	once	TRBV19
CASSWGRGNEQYF	TGCGCCAGCAGCTGGGGGAGGGGAAACGAGCAGTACTTC	TRBJ2-7	TRBD2	many	TRBV5-1
CASSTRVGLEKLFF	TGTGCCAGCAGTACTCGGGTCGGACTTGAAAAACTGTTTTTT	TRBJ1-4	NA	NA	TRBV27
CASSPTSGRTGETQYF	TGTGCCAGTAGTCCCACTAGCGGGAGAACGGGAGAGACCCAGTACTTC	TRBJ2-5	TRBD2	NA	TRBV19
CASTYRVDIQYF	TGTGCCAGCACTTACAGGGTAGACATTCAGTACTTC	TRBJ2-4	NA	NA	TRBV6-1
CASSQGGNTEAFF	TGTGCCAGCAGCCAAGGCGGGAACACTGAAGCTTTCTTT	TRBJ1-1	NA	few	TRBV4-2
CASSLSLGYEQYF	TGTGCCAGCAGTTTATCGCTAGGCTACGAGCAGTACTTC	TRBJ2-7	NA	NA	TRBV27
CASSPTSGSYNEQFF	TGTGCCAGCAGCCCGACTAGCGGCTCCTACAATGAGCAGTTCTTC	TRBJ2-1	TRBD2	NA	TRBV5-6
CASSFPSETQYF	TGTGCCAGCAGCTTCCCTAGCGAGACCCAGTACTTC	TRBJ2-5	NA	NA	TRBV7-9
CASSLAGGLITEAFF	TGTGCCAGCAGCTTAGCGGGGGGGCTGATCACTGAAGCTTTCTTT	TRBJ1-1	NA	NA	TRBV7-9
CASSALRELTEAFF	TGTGCCAGCAGTGCGCTCAGGGAACTGACTGAAGCTTTCTTT	TRBJ1-1	NA	NA	TRBV27
CASSLLSVSTDTQYF	TGTGCCAGCAGCTTGCTTTCGGTTAGCACAGATACGCAGTATTTT	TRBJ2-3	NA	NA	TRBV7-9
CASSESWASKGNTIYF	TGTGCCAGCAGTGAATCCTGGGCTTCAAAGGGAAACACCATATATTTT	TRBJ1-3	NA	NA	TRBV6-1
CASSSEGTGRGTEAFF	TGTGCCAGCAGTTCTGAAGGGACAGGGAGGGGGACTGAAGCTTTCTTT	TRBJ1-1	TRBD1	NA	TRBV28
CASYRRATNYGYTF	TGTGCCAGCTATAGGCGGGCCACCAACTATGGCTACACCTTC	TRBJ1-2	NA	NA	TRBV28
CASSSTGTGDPETQYF	TGTGCCAGCAGCTCAACCGGGACAGGGGATCCAGAGACCCAGTACTTC	TRBJ2-5	TRBD1	NA	TRBV7-9
CASSGIRTSGGYEQYF	TGTGCCAGCAGTGGAATAAGGACTAGCGGGGGCTACGAGCAGTACTTC	TRBJ2-7	TRBD2	once	TRBV6-1